This TCR beta chain comes out of a study of T cells in localized non-small cell lung cancer. General study findings and limits: Heterogeneity remains possible because sequencing was limited to only one tumor region.

This clone was recorded once. What it recognizes is unknown. Libraries were prepared by immunoSEQ multiplex PCR; TCRdb keeps only in-frame clonotypes and omits some of them. The sample holds about 41,000 clones, around 87% seen once. This clonotype was obtained from a woman aged 18-55 years with stage III lung adenocarcinoma. Material: peripheral blood, obtained before any cancer treatment.

CDR3 sequence: CASSLGVRVAGVRWDTQYF. The CDR3 DNA reads TGTGCCAGCAGCTTAGGGGTACGGGTAGCGGGGGTGCGCTGGGATACGCAGTATTTT. V is TRBV7-9 and J is TRBJ2-3, with 9 nucleotides matching TRBD2. The ends lost 1 base at V and 6 bases at J; junction bases unmatched: 17. The CDR3 loop spans 19 amino acids. Germline loops: CDR1 SEHNR, CDR2 FQNEAQ (reference sequence).